These 5 T cell receptor beta chains were sequenced from one sample in a study of tumor-infiltrating lymphocytes in oesophageal squamous cell carcinoma. MiXCR, run by TCRdb on the PCR reads, gives a single entry per CDR3 protein. The data hold more than 15,000 distinct CDR3 sequences, with less than 45% observed a single time. The material sequenced was normal esophageal tissue next to the tumor. These receptors all come from a male donor with esophageal squamous cell carcinoma.

This clonotype has only a few counts. The rearrangement joins TRBV12-3 or TRBV12-4 to TRBJ2-2; the match to TRBD2 covers 11 bases. V gave up 0 bases and J gave up 5 bases; unmatched junction bases: 8. The CDR3 spans 18 residues. The chain's CDR3 is CASSLALVAGGITGELFF. The CDR3 DNA sequence: TGTGCCAGCAGTTTAGCGCTAGTAGCGGGAGGGATAACCGGGGAGCTGTTTTTT.

The J gene is TRBJ2-4, the V gene TRBV12-3 or TRBV12-4; perhaps TRBD2 as D (7 bases). Judging by the DNA end, TRBJ2-1 fits better; the J call may be wrong. The CDR3 contains 17 residues. In DNA form, the CDR3 reads TGTGCCAGCACCAAGAGCCCTAGCGGAACGGGGGCCAATGAGCAGTTCTTC. Its protein is CASTKSPSGTGANEQFF.

The chain is built from TRBV7-2 and TRBJ2-5; 7 nucleotides line up with TRBD1. Germline CDR1 reads SGHTA; CDR2 reads FQGNSA. The CDR3 sequence is 13 residues long. V dropped 4 bases and J dropped 9; count of bases not matched to a gene: 8. The CDR3 DNA reads as TGTGCCAGCAGCTCACAGGGGCAAGGGGCCCAGTACTTC. Encoded protein: CASSSQGQGAQYF.

By frequency in the sample, this clonotype is medium-sized. The chain links TRBV6-1 to TRBJ2-3; 10 bases are shared with TRBD2. Germline assignment: CDR1 MNHNS and CDR2 SASEGT. Trimming cost V 4 bases and J 5 bases; bases outside gene matches: 3. CDR3 size: 14 residues. The CDR3 nucleotides are TGTGCCAGCAGTGTTAGCGGGAGGATAGATACGCAGTATTTT. This translates into CASSVSGRIDTQYF.

The rearrangement joins TRBV11-2 to TRBJ2-7; 10 bases are shared with TRBD2. Trimming cost V 4 bases and J 0 bases; bases outside gene matches: 6. The V gene's germline CDR1 is SGHAT and CDR2 FQNNGV. The CDR3 is 16 residues long. As DNA, the CDR3 is TGTGCCAGCAGCTCCAGACTAGCGGGCCTCTCCTACGAGCAGTACTTC. This gives the protein CASSSRLAGLSYEQYF.